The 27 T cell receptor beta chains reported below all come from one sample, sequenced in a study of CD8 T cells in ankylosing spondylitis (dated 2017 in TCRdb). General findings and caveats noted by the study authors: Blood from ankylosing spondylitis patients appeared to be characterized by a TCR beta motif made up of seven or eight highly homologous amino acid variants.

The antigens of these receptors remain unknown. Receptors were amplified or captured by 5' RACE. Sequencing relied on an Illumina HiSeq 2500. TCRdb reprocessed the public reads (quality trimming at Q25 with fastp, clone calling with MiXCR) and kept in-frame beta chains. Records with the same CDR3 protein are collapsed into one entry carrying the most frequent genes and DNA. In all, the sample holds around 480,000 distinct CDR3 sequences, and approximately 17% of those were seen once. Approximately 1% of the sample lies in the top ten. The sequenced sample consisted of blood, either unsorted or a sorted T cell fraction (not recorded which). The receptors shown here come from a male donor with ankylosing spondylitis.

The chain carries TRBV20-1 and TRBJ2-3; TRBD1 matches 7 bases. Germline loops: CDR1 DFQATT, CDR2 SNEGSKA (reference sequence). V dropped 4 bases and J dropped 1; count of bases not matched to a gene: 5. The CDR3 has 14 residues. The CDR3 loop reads CSAMLGQGTDTQYF. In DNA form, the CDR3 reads TGCAGTGCTATGCTCGGACAGGGCACAGATACGCAGTATTTT.

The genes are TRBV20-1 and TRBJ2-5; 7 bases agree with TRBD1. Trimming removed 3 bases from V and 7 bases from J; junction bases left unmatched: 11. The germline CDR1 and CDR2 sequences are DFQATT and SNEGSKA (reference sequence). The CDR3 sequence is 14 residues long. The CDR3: CSASPRGQLGTQYF. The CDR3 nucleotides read TGCAGTGCTAGCCCTAGGGGACAGTTGGGGACCCAGTACTTC.

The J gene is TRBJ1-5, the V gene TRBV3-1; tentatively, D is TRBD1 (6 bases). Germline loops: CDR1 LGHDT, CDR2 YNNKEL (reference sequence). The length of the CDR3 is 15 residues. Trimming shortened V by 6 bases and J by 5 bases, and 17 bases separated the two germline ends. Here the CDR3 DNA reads TGTGCCAGCAGTCCCGGGGGGGCGCGGTATCAGCCCCAGCATTTT. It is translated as CASSPGGARYQPQHF.

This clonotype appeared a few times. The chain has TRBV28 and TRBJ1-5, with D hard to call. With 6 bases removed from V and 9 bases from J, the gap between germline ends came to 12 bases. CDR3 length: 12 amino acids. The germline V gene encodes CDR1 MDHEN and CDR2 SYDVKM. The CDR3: CASSSIDLPQHF. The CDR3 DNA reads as TGTGCCAGCAGCTCGATCGATTTGCCCCAGCATTTT.

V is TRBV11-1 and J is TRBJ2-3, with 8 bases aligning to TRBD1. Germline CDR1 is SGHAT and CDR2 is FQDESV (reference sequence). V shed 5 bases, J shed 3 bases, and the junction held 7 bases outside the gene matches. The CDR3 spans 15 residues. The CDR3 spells CASSDRGSRTDTQYF. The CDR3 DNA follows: TGTGCCAGCAGCGACAGGGGTTCGAGGACAGATACGCAGTATTTT. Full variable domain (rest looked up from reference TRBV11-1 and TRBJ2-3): EAEVAQSPRYKITEKSQAVAFWCDPISGHATLYWYRQILGQGPELLVQFQDESVVDDSQLPKDRFSAERLKGVDSTLKIQPAELGDSAMYLCASSDRGSRTDTQYFGPGTRLTVL.

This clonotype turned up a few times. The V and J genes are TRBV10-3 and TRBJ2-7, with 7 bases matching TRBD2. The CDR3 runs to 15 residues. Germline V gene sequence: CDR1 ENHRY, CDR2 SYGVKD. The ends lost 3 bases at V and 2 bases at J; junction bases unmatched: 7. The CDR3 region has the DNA TGTGCCATCAGTGATGGAGAGCTAGCGGCCTACGAGCAGTACTTC. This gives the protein CAISDGELAAYEQYF.

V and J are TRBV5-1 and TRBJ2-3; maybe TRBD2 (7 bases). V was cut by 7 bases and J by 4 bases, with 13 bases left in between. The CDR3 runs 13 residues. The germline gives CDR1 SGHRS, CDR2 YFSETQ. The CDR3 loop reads CASGGAGADTQYF. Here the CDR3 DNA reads TGCGCCAGCGGGGGGGCGGGTGCAGATACGCAGTATTTT.

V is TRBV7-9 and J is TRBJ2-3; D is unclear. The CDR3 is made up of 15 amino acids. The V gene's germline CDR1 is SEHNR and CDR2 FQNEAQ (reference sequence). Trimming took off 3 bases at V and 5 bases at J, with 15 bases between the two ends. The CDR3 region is CASSLTGRHGDTQYF. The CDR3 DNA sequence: TGTGCCAGCAGCTTGACCGGCCGGCATGGAGATACGCAGTATTTT.

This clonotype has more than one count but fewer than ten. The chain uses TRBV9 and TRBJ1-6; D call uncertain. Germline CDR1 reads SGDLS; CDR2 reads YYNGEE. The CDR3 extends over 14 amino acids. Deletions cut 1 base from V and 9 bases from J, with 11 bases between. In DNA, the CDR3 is TGTGCCAGCAGCGTAAACCCGTTGGGTTCACCCCTCCACTTT. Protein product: CASSVNPLGSPLHF.

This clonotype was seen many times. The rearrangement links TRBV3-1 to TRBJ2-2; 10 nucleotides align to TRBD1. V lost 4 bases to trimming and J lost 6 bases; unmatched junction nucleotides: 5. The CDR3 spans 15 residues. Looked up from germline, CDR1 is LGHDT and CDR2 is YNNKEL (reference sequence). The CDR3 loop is CASSRDRGLAGELFF. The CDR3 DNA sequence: TGTGCCAGCAGCCGGGACAGGGGTTTGGCCGGGGAGCTGTTTTTT.

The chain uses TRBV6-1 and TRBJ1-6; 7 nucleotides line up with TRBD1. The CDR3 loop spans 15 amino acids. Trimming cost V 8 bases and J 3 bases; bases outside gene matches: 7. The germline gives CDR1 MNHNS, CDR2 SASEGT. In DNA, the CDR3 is TGTGCCAGCGGCCAGACAGGGCTCTATAATTCACCCCTCCACTTT. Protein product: CASGQTGLYNSPLHF.

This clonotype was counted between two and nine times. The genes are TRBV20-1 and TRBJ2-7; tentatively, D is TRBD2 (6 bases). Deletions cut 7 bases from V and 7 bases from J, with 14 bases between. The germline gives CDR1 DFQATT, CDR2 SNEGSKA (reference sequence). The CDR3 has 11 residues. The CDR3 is CSGWTAGEQYF. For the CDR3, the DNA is TGCAGTGGGTGGACCGCGGGGGAGCAGTACTTC.

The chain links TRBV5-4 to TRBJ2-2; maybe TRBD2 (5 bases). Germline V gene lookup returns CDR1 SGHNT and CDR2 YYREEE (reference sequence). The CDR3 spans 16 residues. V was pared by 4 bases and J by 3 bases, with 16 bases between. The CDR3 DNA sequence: TGTGCCAGCAGCCCTGGCCTAGCCCCACACACCGGGGAGCTGTTTTTT. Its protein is CASSPGLAPHTGELFF.

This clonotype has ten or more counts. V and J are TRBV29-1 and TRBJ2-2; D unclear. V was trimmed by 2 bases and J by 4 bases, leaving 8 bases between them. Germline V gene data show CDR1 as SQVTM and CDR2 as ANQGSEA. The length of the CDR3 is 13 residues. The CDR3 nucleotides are TGCAGCGTTGAACGCCAGAGCACCGGGGAGCTGTTTTTT. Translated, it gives CSVERQSTGELFF.

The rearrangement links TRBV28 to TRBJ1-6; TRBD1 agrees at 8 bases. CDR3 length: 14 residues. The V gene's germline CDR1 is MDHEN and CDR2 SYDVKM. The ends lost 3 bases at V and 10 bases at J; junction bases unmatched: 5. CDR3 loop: CASSLGQVYSPLHF. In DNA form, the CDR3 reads TGTGCCAGCAGTTTGGGACAGGTTTACTCACCCCTCCACTTT. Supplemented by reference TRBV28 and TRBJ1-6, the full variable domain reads DVKVTQSSRYLVKRTGEKVFLECVQDMDHENMFWYRQDPGLGLRLIYFSYDVKMKEKGDIPEGYSVSREKKERFSLILESASTNQTSMYLCASSLGQVYSPLHFGNGTRLTVT.

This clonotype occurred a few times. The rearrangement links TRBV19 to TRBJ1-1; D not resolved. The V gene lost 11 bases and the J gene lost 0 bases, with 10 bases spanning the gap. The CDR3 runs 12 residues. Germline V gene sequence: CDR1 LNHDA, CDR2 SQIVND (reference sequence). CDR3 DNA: TGTGCCCCCTCCACCATGAACACTGAAGCTTTCTTT. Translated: CAPSTMNTEAFF.

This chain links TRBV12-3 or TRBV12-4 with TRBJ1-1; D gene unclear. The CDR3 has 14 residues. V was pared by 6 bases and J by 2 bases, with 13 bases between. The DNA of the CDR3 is TGTGCCAGCAGACCCGACACAATTAACACTGAAGCTTTCTTT. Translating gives CASRPDTINTEAFF.

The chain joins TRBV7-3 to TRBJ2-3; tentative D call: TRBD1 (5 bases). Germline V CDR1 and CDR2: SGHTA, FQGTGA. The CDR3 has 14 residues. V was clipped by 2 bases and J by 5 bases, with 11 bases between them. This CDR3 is CASSLGARRDTQYF. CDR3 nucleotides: TGTGCCAGCAGCTTAGGGGCCCGGAGAGATACGCAGTATTTT.

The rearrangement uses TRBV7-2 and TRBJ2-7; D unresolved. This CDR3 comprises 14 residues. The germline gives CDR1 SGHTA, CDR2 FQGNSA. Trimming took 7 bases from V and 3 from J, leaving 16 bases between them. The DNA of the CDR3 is TGTGCCAGCACGACCTTACCCCGGAACTACGAGCAGTACTTC. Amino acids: CASTTLPRNYEQYF.

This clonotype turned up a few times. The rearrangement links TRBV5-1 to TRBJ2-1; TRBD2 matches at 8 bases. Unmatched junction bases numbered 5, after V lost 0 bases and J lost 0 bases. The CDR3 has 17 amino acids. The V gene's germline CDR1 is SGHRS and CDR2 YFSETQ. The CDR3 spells CASSLVGSGVSYNEQFF. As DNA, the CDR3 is TGCGCCAGCAGCTTGGTTGGTAGCGGGGTCTCCTACAATGAGCAGTTCTTC.

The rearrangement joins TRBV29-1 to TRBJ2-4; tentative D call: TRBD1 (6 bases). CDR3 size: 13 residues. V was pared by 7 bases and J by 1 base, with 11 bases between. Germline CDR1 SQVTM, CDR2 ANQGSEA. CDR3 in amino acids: CSALGQAKNIQYF. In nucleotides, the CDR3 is TGCAGCGCCTTAGGACAGGCCAAAAACATTCAGTACTTC.

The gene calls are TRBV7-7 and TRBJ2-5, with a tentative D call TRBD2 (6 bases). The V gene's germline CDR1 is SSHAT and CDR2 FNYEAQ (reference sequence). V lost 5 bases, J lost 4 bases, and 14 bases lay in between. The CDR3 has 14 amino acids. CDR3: CASSPLGGGETQYF. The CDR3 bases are TGTGCCAGCAGCCCGTTGGGGGGAGGAGAGACCCAGTACTTC.

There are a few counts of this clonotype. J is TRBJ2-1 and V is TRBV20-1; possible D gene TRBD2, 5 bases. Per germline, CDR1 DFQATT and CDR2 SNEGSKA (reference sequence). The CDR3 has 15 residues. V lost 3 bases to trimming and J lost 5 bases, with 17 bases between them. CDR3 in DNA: TGCAGTGCTAGTAGGCTAGCCCAGCGGAACAATGAGCAGTTCTTC. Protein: CSASRLAQRNNEQFF.

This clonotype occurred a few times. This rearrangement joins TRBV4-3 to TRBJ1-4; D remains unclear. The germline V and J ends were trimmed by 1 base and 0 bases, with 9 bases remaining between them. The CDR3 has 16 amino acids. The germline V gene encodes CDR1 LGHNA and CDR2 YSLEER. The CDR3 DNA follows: TGCGCCAGCAGCCAAGTTGGGATTTCAACTAATGAAAAACTGTTTTTT. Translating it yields CASSQVGISTNEKLFF.

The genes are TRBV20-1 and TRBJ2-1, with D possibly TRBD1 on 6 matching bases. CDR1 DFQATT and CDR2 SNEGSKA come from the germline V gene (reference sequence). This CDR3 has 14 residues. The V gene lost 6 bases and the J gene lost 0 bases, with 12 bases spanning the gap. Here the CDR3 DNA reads TGCAGTGCCCTAGGACAGAGCTCCTACAATGAGCAGTTCTTC. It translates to CSALGQSSYNEQFF.

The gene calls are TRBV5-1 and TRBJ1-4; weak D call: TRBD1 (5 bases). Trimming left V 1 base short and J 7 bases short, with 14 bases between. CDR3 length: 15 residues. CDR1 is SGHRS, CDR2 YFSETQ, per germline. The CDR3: CASSLRQGSGEKLFF. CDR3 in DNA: TGCGCCAGCAGCTTGCGGCAGGGTTCGGGTGAAAAACTGTTTTTT.

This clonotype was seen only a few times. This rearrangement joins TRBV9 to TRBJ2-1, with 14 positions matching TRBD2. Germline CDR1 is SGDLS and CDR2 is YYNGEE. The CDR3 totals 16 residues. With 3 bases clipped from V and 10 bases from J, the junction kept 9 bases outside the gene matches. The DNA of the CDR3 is TGTGCCAGCAGCGCCCCCGGGACTAGCGGGAGTCAGGAGCAGTTCTTC. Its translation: CASSAPGTSGSQEQFF.